These T cell receptor beta chains were read from a single sample in a study of blood T cell repertoires in COVID-19. Sequenced by immunoSEQ multiplex PCR; TCRdb stores in-frame clones only, minus some. Among about 140,000 clones listed, 75% to 90% were seen once. Sequencing used peripheral blood. Source of these receptors: an elderly woman with acute or convalescent COVID-19. CDR3s include the opening cysteine and the closing phenylalanine or tryptophan. A D gene is named only where the DNA matches it firmly. Rows may omit the clone size; those that give it use once, few, many or a size class.

len	d_gene	abundance	j_gene	v_gene	CDR3aa	CDR3nt
14	NA	NA	TRBJ1-1	TRBV5-1	CASSLHAGNTEAFF	TGCGCCAGCAGCTTACACGCAGGGAACACTGAAGCTTTCTTT
15	TRBD1	few	TRBJ2-1	TRBV7-2	CASSPWTGAYNEQFF	TGTGCCAGCAGCCCCTGGACAGGGGCCTACAATGAGCAGTTCTTC
15	TRBD1	few	TRBJ1-2	TRBV5-1	CASSLPGQANYGYTF	TGCGCCAGCAGCTTGCCGGGACAGGCTAACTATGGCTACACCTTC
14	NA	NA	TRBJ1-1	TRBV30	CAWSAEHRGTEAFF	TGTGCCTGGAGTGCTGAACATAGGGGCACTGAAGCTTTCTTT
15	TRBD1	NA	TRBJ2-1	TRBV6-1	CASSSAGTGISEQFF	TGTGCCAGCAGTTCTGCCGGGACAGGGATCAGTGAGCAGTTCTTC
15	TRBD1	NA	TRBJ2-2	TRBV9	CASSADRRSTGELFF	TGTGCCAGCAGCGCGGACAGGAGATCCACCGGGGAGCTGTTTTTT
11	NA	NA	TRBJ1-1	TRBV20-1	CSALDRTEAFF	TGCAGTGCGCTCGACAGGACTGAAGCTTTCTTT
14	TRBD1	NA	TRBJ1-2	TRBV2	CASRLGQGKFGYTF	TGTGCCAGCAGACTCGGACAGGGAAAATTTGGCTACACCTTC
14	NA	NA	TRBJ2-7	TRBV3-1/TRBV3-2	CASSQVNRAYEQYF	TGTGCCAGCAGCCAAGTGAACAGGGCCTACGAGCAGTACTTC
12	NA	NA	TRBJ1-1	TRBV5-1	CASSVQGTEAFF	TGCGCCAGCAGCGTACAGGGTACTGAAGCTTTCTTT
14	NA	NA	TRBJ1-2	TRBV7-2	CASSLYPAQAGYTF	TGTGCCAGCAGCTTATATCCAGCGCAAGCGGGCTACACCTTC
13	NA	NA	TRBJ2-3	TRBV5-4	CASSYRGTDTQYF	TGTGCCAGCAGCTACAGGGGCACAGATACGCAGTATTTT
15	NA	NA	TRBJ1-3	TRBV5-4	CASSASSGTGNTIYF	TGTGCCAGCAGCGCGTCGTCCGGGACTGGAAACACCATATATTTT
15	TRBD1	NA	TRBJ1-1	TRBV23-1	CASSHRDRVETEAFF	TGCGCCAGCAGTCATAGGGACAGGGTAGAAACTGAAGCTTTCTTT
15	TRBD1	NA	TRBJ1-1	TRBV5-1	CASSFGRGRETEAFF	TGCGCCAGCAGCTTCGGCAGGGGGCGGGAGACTGAAGCTTTCTTT
17	NA	NA	TRBJ1-3	TRBV18	CASSPTLDWISGNTIYF	TGTGCCAGCTCACCGACCCTAGACTGGATCTCTGGAAACACCATATATTTT
16	NA	NA	TRBJ1-4	TRBV14	CASSHDQETANEKLFF	TGTGCCAGCAGCCACGACCAGGAAACTGCTAATGAAAAACTGTTTTTT
14	TRBD1	NA	TRBJ1-1	TRBV19	CASSVRGRDTEAFF	TGTGCCAGTAGTGTCAGGGGGCGAGACACTGAAGCTTTCTTT
15	TRBD1	NA	TRBJ1-6	TRBV4-1	CASSPPGQGSSPLHF	TGCGCCAGCAGCCCACCGGGACAGGGATCATCACCCCTCCACTTT
15	NA	NA	TRBJ1-1	TRBV6-1	CASSEAQGMNTEAFF	TGTGCCAGCAGTGAGGCCCAGGGGATGAACACTGAAGCTTTCTTT
11	NA	NA	TRBJ1-3	TRBV20-1	CSASPGVTIYF	TGCAGTGCTAGTCCGGGGGTCACCATATATTTT
13	NA	NA	TRBJ1-2	TRBV5-1	CASSTPGGYGYTF	TGCGCCAGCAGCACCCCCGGGGGCTATGGCTACACCTTC
13	NA	once	TRBJ1-6	TRBV2	CASTADSNSPLHF	TGTGCCAGCACCGCGGATTCAAATTCACCCCTCCACTTT
17	TRBD1	NA	TRBJ1-4	TRBV18	CASSPGTGASANEKLFF	TGTGCCAGCTCACCAGGGACAGGGGCCTCGGCTAATGAAAAACTGTTTTTT
14	NA	NA	TRBJ1-3	TRBV29-1	CSVDHRPTGNTIYF	TGCAGCGTTGACCACAGACCAACTGGAAACACCATATATTTT
14	NA	NA	TRBJ1-1	TRBV5-1	CASSFTGFGTEAFF	TGCGCCAGCAGCTTTACGGGTTTTGGAACTGAAGCTTTCTTT
18	NA	NA	TRBJ1-4	TRBV5-1	CASSLERGASTTNEKLFF	TGCGCCAGCAGCTTGGAGCGGGGGGCCTCTACAACTAATGAAAAACTGTTTTTT
14	NA	NA	TRBJ1-1	TRBV10-3	CAISEWQKNTEAFF	TGTGCCATCAGTGAGTGGCAGAAGAACACTGAAGCTTTCTTT
14	TRBD1	once	TRBJ2-7	TRBV5-4	CASSWQGARYEQYF	TGTGCCAGCAGCTGGCAGGGGGCGAGATACGAGCAGTACTTC
14	TRBD1	NA	TRBJ1-2	TRBV5-1	CASSSRTGGRGYTF	TGCGCCAGCAGCTCGCGGACAGGGGGCCGAGGCTACACCTTC
16	NA	NA	TRBJ1-2	TRBV4-3	CASSPEGSLAIYGYTF	TGCGCCAGCAGCCCCGAGGGCAGTCTCGCCATCTATGGCTACACCTTC
13	NA	few	TRBJ1-2	TRBV3-1/TRBV3-2	CASSQGRSYGYTF	TGTGCCAGCAGCCAAGGGCGGTCATATGGCTACACCTTC
16	NA	once	TRBJ2-5	TRBV7-6	CASSTGTGRGEETQYF	TGTGCCAGCAGCACGGGGACAGGGCGGGGGGAAGAGACCCAGTACTTC
15	TRBD1	NA	TRBJ1-4	TRBV3-1/TRBV3-2	CASSLRTGGREKLFF	TGTGCCAGCAGCCTCAGGACAGGGGGGCGCGAAAAACTGTTTTTT
18	TRBD2	NA	TRBJ2-3	TRBV4-1	CASSRTGLAGGNTDTQYF	TGCGCCAGCAGTCGTACCGGACTAGCGGGGGGTAACACAGATACGCAGTATTTT
15	NA	NA	TRBJ1-4	TRBV2	CASSPQVPPNEKLFF	TGTGCCAGCAGTCCCCAGGTGCCTCCTAATGAAAAACTGTTTTTT
15	TRBD1	once	TRBJ2-5	TRBV19	CASSRMDRRQETQYF	TGTGCCAGTAGCCGAATGGACAGGAGACAAGAGACCCAGTACTTC
13	TRBD1	NA	TRBJ1-1	TRBV18	CASSTGVNTEAFF	TGTGCCAGCTCAACAGGGGTGAACACTGAAGCTTTCTTT
15	TRBD1	once	TRBJ1-6	TRBV2	CASSLGTAYNSPLHF	TGTGCCAGCAGTCTAGGGACAGCCTATAATTCACCCCTCCACTTT
14	TRBD1	NA	TRBJ1-3	TRBV6-6	CASSRQGTRNTIYF	TGTGCCAGCAGCAGACAGGGGACCCGAAACACCATATATTTT
17	TRBD1	NA	TRBJ1-3	TRBV5-1	CASSWAAGQGSGNTIYF	TGCGCCAGCAGCTGGGCCGCGGGACAGGGGAGCGGAAACACCATATATTTT
14	TRBD2	NA	TRBJ2-1	TRBV5-1	CASSKGLLYNEQFF	TGCGCCAGCAGTAAGGGACTACTATACAATGAGCAGTTCTTC
14	NA	NA	TRBJ2-7	TRBV7-9	CASSFWTGNYEQYF	TGTGCCAGCAGCTTCTGGACGGGAAACTACGAGCAGTACTTC
17	TRBD1	NA	TRBJ1-4	TRBV4-3	CASSQDRGTGGGEKLFF	TGCGCCAGCAGCCAAGATCGGGGAACAGGGGGCGGTGAAAAACTGTTTTTT
16	NA	once	TRBJ2-2	TRBV7-3	CASSLQGIANTGELFF	TGTGCCAGCAGCTTGCAGGGCATCGCGAACACCGGGGAGCTGTTTTTT
13	NA	once	TRBJ1-2	TRBV2	CASSQLRTEGYTF	TGTGCCAGCAGTCAGCTCAGGACTGAGGGCTACACCTTC
15	TRBD1	NA	TRBJ1-2	TRBV7-9	CASSRNDNRGYGYTF	TGTGCCAGCAGCCGTAACGACAACAGGGGATATGGCTACACCTTC
13	NA	NA	TRBJ2-1	TRBV29-1	CSVEKSSYNEQFF	TGCAGCGTTGAGAAGAGCTCCTACAATGAGCAGTTCTTC
13	TRBD1	few	TRBJ1-5	TRBV28	CASIMEGGRPQHF	TGTGCCAGCATCATGGAAGGGGGCCGGCCCCAGCATTTT
15	NA	NA	TRBJ2-2	TRBV25-1	CASSELLGGRGELFF	TGTGCCAGCAGTGAATTGTTGGGGGGGCGAGGGGAGCTGTTTTTT
14	TRBD1	NA	TRBJ2-7	TRBV4-3	CASSPGTGLGEQYF	TGCGCCAGCAGCCCCGGGACAGGGCTTGGCGAGCAGTACTTC
15	TRBD1	NA	TRBJ2-5	TRBV28	CASSSSGGFQETQYF	TGTGCCAGCAGTTCTTCAGGGGGCTTTCAAGAGACCCAGTACTTC
17	TRBD1	NA	TRBJ1-2	TRBV18	CASSPPGTGEANYGYTF	TGTGCCAGCTCACCACCCGGGACAGGGGAAGCTAACTATGGCTACACCTTC